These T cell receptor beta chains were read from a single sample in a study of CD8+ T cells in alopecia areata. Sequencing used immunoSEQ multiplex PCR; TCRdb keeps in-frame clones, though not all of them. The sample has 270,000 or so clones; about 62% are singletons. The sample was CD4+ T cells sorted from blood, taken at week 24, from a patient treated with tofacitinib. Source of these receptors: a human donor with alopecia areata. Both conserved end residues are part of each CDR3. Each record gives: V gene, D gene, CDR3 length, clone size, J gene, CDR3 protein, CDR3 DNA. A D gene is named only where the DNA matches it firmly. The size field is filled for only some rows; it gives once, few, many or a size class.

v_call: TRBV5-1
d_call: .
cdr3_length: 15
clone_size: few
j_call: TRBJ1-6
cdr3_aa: CASSLSGRSNSPLHF
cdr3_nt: TGCGCCAGCAGCCTTTCGGGAAGATCTAATTCACCCCTCCACTTT

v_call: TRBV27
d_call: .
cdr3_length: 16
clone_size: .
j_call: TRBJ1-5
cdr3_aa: CASSLRVTHSNQPQHF
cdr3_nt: TGTGCCAGCAGTTTAAGAGTTACTCATAGCAATCAGCCCCAGCATTTT

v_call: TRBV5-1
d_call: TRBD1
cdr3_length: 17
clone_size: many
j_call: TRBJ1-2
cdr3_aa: CASSPRPEPGQESGYTF
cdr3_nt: TGCGCCAGCAGCCCCCGCCCCGAGCCGGGACAGGAGAGTGGCTACACCTTC

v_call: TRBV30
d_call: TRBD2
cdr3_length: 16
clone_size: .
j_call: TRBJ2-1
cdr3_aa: CAWSVRSGGARGEQFF
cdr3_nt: TGTGCCTGGAGTGTACGTAGCGGGGGGGCTCGTGGTGAGCAGTTCTTC

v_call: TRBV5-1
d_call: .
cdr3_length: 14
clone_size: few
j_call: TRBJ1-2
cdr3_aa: CASSPTGTNYGYTF
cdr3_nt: TGCGCCAGCAGCCCGACCGGGACGAACTATGGCTACACCTTC

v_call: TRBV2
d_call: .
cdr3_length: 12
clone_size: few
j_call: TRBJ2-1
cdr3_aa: CASNKDVNEQFF
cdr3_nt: TGTGCCAGCAACAAAGACGTCAATGAGCAGTTCTTC

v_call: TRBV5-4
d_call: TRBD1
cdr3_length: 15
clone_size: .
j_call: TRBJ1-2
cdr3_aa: CASSLSTGGYYGYTF
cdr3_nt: TGTGCCAGCAGCTTATCCACAGGGGGCTACTATGGCTACACCTTC

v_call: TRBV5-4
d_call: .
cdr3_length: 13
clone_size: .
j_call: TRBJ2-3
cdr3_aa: CASSISGIDTQYF
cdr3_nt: TGTGCCAGCAGCATCTCGGGGATAGATACGCAGTATTTT

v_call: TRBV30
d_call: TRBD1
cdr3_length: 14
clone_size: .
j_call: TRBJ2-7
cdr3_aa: CACRTGGSSYEQYF
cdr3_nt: TGTGCCTGCAGGACAGGGGGCAGCTCCTACGAGCAGTACTTC

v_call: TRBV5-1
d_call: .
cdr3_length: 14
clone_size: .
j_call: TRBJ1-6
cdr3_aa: CASRRGESNSPLHF
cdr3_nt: TGCGCCAGCAGGCGGGGGGAGAGTAATTCACCCCTCCACTTT

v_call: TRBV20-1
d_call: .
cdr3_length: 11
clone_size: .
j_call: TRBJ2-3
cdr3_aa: CSAQDTDTQYF
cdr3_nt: TGCAGTGCCCAAGACACAGATACGCAGTATTTT

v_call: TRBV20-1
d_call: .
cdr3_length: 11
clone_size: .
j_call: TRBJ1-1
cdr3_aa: CRPGSGTEAFF
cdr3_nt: TGCAGGCCTGGTAGCGGCACTGAAGCTTTCTTT

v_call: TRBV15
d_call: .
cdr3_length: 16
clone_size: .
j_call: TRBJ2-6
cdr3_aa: CATSRDKNSGANVLTF
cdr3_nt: TGTGCCACCAGCAGAGATAAGAACTCTGGGGCCAACGTCCTGACTTTC

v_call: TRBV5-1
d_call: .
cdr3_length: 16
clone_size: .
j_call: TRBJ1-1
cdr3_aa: CASSLAIGAGPTEAFF
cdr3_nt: TGCGCCAGCAGCTTGGCTATAGGGGCTGGGCCCACTGAAGCTTTCTTT

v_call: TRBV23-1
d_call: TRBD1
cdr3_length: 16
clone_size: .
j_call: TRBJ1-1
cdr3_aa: CASTKPRQGTNTEAFF
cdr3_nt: TGCGCCAGCACCAAACCGCGACAGGGCACGAACACTGAAGCTTTCTTT

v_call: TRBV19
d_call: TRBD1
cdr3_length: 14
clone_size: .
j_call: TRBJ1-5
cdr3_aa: CASSMSQGGQPQHF
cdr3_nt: TGTGCCAGTAGTATGTCTCAGGGGGGACAGCCCCAGCATTTT

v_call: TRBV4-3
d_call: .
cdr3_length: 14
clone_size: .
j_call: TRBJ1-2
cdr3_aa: CASSQDHGRDGYTF
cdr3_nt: TGCGCCAGCAGCCAAGATCACGGGAGGGATGGCTACACCTTC

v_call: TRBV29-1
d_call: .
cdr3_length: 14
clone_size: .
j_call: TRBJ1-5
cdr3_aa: CSVAAGVNNQPQHF
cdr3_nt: TGCAGCGTTGCGGCCGGGGTCAACAATCAGCCCCAGCATTTT

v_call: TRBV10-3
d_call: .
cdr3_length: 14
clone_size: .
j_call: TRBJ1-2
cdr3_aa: CAISDPGKNYGYTF
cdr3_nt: TGTGCCATCAGTGATCCAGGGAAGAACTATGGCTACACCTTC